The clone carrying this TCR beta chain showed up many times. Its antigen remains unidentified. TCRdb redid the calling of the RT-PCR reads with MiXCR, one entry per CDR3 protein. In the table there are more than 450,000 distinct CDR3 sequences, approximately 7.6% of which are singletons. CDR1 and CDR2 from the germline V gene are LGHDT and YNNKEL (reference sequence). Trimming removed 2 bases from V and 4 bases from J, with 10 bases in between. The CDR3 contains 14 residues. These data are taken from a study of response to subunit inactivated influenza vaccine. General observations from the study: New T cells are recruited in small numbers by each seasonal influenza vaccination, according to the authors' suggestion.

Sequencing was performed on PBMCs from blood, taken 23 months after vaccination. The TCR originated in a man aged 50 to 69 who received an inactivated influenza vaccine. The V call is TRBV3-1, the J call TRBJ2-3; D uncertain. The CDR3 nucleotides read TGTGCCAGCAGCCAACTACTTAATTCAGATACGCAGTATTTT. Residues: CASSQLLNSDTQYF.